This T cell receptor beta chain was sequenced for a study of CD8 T cells in Susac syndrome. V was trimmed by 6 bases and J by 1 base, leaving 6 bases between them. The CDR3 is 12 amino acids. The germline gives CDR1 LGHNT, CDR2 FRNRAP. An input of about 0.45 to 1 ug of RNA was subjected to reverse transcription using random hexamers. immunoSEQ multiplex PCR amplified TCR beta CDR3 across 54 Vbeta, 13 Jbeta. TCRdb re-called the immunoSEQ multiplex PCR reads with MiXCR, one entry per CDR3 protein. The sample carries roughly 110,000 distinct CDR3 sequences, 85% to 95% recorded once. The sequenced target, TCR beta, came from blood CD8+ and CD4+ T cells. Matching for age and sex applied to the controls, who were healthy donors. TEMRA cells underwent FACS enrichment and CD8+ and CD4+ T cells underwent negative isolation.

The sequenced sample was CD8+ T cells from PBMCs. This sequence was found in a human donor in good health. The chain combines TRBV12-5 with TRBJ1-1; TRBD1 is a possible D gene (5 bases). The CDR3 reads CASGGGNTEAFF. The CDR3 DNA reads as TGTGCTAGTGGCGGGGGGAACACTGAAGCTTTCTTT.